This is a list of T cell receptor beta chains from one sample in a study of identical twins. TCRdb redid the calling of the 5' RACE reads with MiXCR, one entry per CDR3 protein. Of roughly 470,000 distinct CDR3 sequences listed, about 13% are singletons. The same sample was also used in a study of yellow fever vaccine responses in identical twins.

Input material: CD4+ T cells sorted from blood. The receptors shown here come from a woman under 30 in good health. The CDR3 runs from the conserved cysteine through the conserved F or W. Each record gives: V gene, J gene, CDR3 protein.

v_call: TRBV4-2
j_call: TRBJ1-1
cdr3_aa: CASSPLNNQAFF

v_call: TRBV29-1
j_call: TRBJ2-7
cdr3_aa: CSVVGGLGAFYEQYF

v_call: TRBV10-3
j_call: TRBJ2-1
cdr3_aa: CAISESSRHEQFF

v_call: TRBV29-1
j_call: TRBJ2-7
cdr3_aa: CSVGTGTAEQYF

v_call: TRBV27
j_call: TRBJ2-3
cdr3_aa: CASSQLASGPTDTQYF

v_call: TRBV19
j_call: TRBJ2-1
cdr3_aa: CASSRDSIYNEQFF

v_call: TRBV5-1
j_call: TRBJ1-6
cdr3_aa: CASSLAGGSHNSPLHF

v_call: TRBV28
j_call: TRBJ1-6
cdr3_aa: CASSARTRSSYNSPLHF

v_call: TRBV19
j_call: TRBJ2-1
cdr3_aa: CASSPFHSDLNSYNEQFF

v_call: TRBV20-1
j_call: TRBJ2-3
cdr3_aa: CSAFLPIGGSADTQYF

v_call: TRBV6-1
j_call: TRBJ2-7
cdr3_aa: CASTRGRGTYEQYF

v_call: TRBV12-3/TRBV12-4
j_call: TRBJ2-1
cdr3_aa: CASSTKNHRGQVSNEQFF

v_call: TRBV29-1
j_call: TRBJ1-2
cdr3_aa: CSVALLGGYGYTF

v_call: TRBV28
j_call: TRBJ2-1
cdr3_aa: CASSRRLAGASNEQFF

v_call: TRBV29-1
j_call: TRBJ2-7
cdr3_aa: CSVEGRGYEQYF

v_call: TRBV12-3/TRBV12-4
j_call: TRBJ2-1
cdr3_aa: CASSPRGFGSYNEQFF

v_call: TRBV12-3/TRBV12-4
j_call: TRBJ2-2
cdr3_aa: CASSFYGATENTGELFF

v_call: TRBV3-1
j_call: TRBJ2-3
cdr3_aa: CASSRQLAGGTDTQYF

v_call: TRBV29-1
j_call: TRBJ2-5
cdr3_aa: CSVLAGVLETQYF

v_call: TRBV5-1
j_call: TRBJ2-3
cdr3_aa: CASSSEISGGGDTQYF

v_call: TRBV18
j_call: TRBJ2-5
cdr3_aa: CASSPPTGAHPETQYF

v_call: TRBV29-1
j_call: TRBJ2-7
cdr3_aa: CSVEQGSYEQYF

v_call: TRBV12-3/TRBV12-4
j_call: TRBJ1-3
cdr3_aa: CASRRTGNSGNTIYF

v_call: TRBV20-1
j_call: TRBJ2-7
cdr3_aa: CSAPSGPPYEQYF

v_call: TRBV29-1
j_call: TRBJ2-7
cdr3_aa: CSVEGTGRRVYEQNF

v_call: TRBV5-1
j_call: TRBJ2-5
cdr3_aa: CASSFAGGQKETQYF

v_call: TRBV10-3
j_call: TRBJ2-3
cdr3_aa: CAISDREGADTQYF

v_call: TRBV12-3/TRBV12-4
j_call: TRBJ2-2
cdr3_aa: CASSSAGGPTGELFF

v_call: TRBV6-5
j_call: TRBJ2-5
cdr3_aa: CASSYSWEGETQYF

v_call: TRBV7-9
j_call: TRBJ1-5
cdr3_aa: CASSSYGSQPQHF